The 5 T cell receptor beta chains in this list originate from one sample, sequenced in a study of early T cells in non-severe SARS-CoV-2 infection. One entry per CDR3 protein results from TCRdb running MiXCR on the 5' RACE reads. This repertoire shows tens of thousands of distinct CDR3 sequences, over 3.5% found once; its top ten account for 8% to 10%. Sequenced input: whole blood. These receptors were obtained from an adult who was a healthcare worker with PCR-confirmed SARS-CoV-2 infection or an uninfected control (not recorded which).

In this sample, this clonotype turned up many times. The CDR3 DNA is TGTGCCAGCAGCTTAGAGAATGAGCAGTTCTTC. Its protein product is CASSLENEQFF. The chain carries TRBV7-8 and TRBJ2-1; D unclear. Germline CDR1 and CDR2: SGHVS and FQNEAQ. The CDR3 sequence is 11 residues long. V was trimmed by 1 base and J by 7 bases, leaving 2 bases between them.

In its sample, this clonotype was seen many times. The chain carries TRBV10-3 and TRBJ2-7; 8 bases match TRBD2. After removal of 0 bases from V and 4 bases from J, the junction contained 5 bases not matched to a gene. The CDR3 runs to 15 residues. Germline loops: CDR1 ENHRY, CDR2 SYGVKD. In nucleotides, the CDR3 is TGTGCCATCAGTGAGTCGACTACTAGCGGTTACGAGCAGTACTTC. As protein: CAISESTTSGYEQYF.

This clonotype was found many times. The V and J genes are TRBV19 and TRBJ2-2; D call uncertain. This CDR3 has 12 amino acids. In germline, CDR1 is LNHDA, CDR2 SQIVND (reference sequence). Trimming removed 6 bases at V and 4 bases at J, with 6 bases between. The CDR3 sequence is CASRRSTGELFF. CDR3 nucleotides: TGTGCCAGTAGGCGCTCCACCGGGGAGCTGTTTTTT.

In its sample, this clonotype was seen many times. The genes are TRBV11-3 and TRBJ2-1; D is undetermined. The CDR3 has 11 amino acids. V gave up 2 bases and J gave up 9 bases, with 5 bases separating them. CDR1 is SGHNT, CDR2 YENEEA, per germline. CDR3 region: CASSLNLEQFF. CDR3 sequence (DNA): TGTGCCAGCAGCTTAAACCTTGAGCAGTTCTTC.

This clonotype has ten or more counts. The chain has TRBV7-2 and TRBJ1-3; a weak D match, TRBD1 (5 bases). The CDR3 is 16 amino acids. CDR1 is SGHTA and CDR2 is FQGNSA in the germline V gene. Between the trimmed V and J ends, which lost 5 bases and 0 bases, there was a span of 14 bases. The CDR3 sequence is CASSTFTGNSGNTIYF. Here the CDR3 DNA reads TGTGCCAGCAGCACATTTACAGGCAACTCTGGAAACACCATATATTTT. Full variable domain (missing parts from reference TRBV7-2 and TRBJ1-3): GAGVSQSPSNKVTEKGKDVELRCDPISGHTALYWYRQSLGQGLEFLIYFQGNSAPDKSGLPSDRFSAERTGGSVSTLTIQRTQQEDSAVYLCASSTFTGNSGNTIYFGEGSWLTVV.